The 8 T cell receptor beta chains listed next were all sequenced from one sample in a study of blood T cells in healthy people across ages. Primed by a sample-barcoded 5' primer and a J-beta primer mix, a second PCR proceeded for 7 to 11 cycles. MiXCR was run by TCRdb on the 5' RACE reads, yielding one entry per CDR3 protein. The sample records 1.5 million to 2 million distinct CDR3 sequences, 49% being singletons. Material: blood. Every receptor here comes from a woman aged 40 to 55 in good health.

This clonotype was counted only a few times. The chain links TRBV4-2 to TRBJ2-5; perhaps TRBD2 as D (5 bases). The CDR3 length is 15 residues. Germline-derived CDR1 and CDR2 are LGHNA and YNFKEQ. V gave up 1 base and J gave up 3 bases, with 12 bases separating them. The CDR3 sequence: CASSQVISGEETQYF. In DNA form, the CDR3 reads TGTGCCAGCAGCCAAGTGATCTCCGGGGAAGAGACCCAGTACTTC.

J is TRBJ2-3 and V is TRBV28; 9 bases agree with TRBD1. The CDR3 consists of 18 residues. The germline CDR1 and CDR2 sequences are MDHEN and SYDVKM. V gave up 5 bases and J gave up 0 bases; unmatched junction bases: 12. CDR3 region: CASSRRPGTGLSTDTQYF. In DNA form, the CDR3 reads TGTGCCAGCAGTCGTCGTCCCGGGACAGGGTTGAGCACAGATACGCAGTATTTT.

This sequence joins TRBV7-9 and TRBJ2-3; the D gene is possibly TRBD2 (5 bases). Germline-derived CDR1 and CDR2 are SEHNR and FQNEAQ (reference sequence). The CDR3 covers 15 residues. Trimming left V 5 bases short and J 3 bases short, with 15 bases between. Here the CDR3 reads CASSPNVEATDTQYF. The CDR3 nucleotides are TGTGCCAGCAGCCCTAATGTGGAGGCGACAGATACGCAGTATTTT.

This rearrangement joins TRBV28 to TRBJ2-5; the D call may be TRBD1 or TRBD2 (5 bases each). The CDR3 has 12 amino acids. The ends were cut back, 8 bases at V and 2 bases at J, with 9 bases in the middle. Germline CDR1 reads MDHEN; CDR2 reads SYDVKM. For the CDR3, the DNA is TGTGCCAGCGGGGACGTGCAAGAGACCCAGTACTTC. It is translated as CASGDVQETQYF.

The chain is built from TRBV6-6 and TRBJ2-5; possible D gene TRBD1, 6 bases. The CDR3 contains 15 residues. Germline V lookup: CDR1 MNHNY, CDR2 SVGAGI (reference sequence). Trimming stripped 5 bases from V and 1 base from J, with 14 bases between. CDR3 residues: CASSKDRPSQETQYF. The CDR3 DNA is TGTGCCAGCAGTAAGGACAGACCATCCCAAGAGACCCAGTACTTC.

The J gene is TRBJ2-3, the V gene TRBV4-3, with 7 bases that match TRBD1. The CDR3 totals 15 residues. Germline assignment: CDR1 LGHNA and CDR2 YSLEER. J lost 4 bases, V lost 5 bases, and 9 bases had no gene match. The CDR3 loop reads CASSIQGVGSDTQYF. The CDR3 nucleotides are TGCGCCAGCAGCATCCAGGGGGTGGGCTCAGATACGCAGTATTTT.

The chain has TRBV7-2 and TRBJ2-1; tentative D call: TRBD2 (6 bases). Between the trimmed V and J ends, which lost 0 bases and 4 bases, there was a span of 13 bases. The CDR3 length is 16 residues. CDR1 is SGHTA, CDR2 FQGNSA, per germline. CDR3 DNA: TGTGCCAGCAGCTTAGCCCCGGGGGTAGCTTACAATGAGCAGTTCTTC. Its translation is CASSLAPGVAYNEQFF.

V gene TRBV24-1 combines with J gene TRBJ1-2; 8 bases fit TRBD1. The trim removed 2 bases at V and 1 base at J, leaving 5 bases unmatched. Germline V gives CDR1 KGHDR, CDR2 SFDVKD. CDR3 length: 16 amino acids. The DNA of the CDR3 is TGTGCCACCAGTGATTCGGGGACAGGTTTTAACTATGGCTACACCTTC. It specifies CATSDSGTGFNYGYTF.